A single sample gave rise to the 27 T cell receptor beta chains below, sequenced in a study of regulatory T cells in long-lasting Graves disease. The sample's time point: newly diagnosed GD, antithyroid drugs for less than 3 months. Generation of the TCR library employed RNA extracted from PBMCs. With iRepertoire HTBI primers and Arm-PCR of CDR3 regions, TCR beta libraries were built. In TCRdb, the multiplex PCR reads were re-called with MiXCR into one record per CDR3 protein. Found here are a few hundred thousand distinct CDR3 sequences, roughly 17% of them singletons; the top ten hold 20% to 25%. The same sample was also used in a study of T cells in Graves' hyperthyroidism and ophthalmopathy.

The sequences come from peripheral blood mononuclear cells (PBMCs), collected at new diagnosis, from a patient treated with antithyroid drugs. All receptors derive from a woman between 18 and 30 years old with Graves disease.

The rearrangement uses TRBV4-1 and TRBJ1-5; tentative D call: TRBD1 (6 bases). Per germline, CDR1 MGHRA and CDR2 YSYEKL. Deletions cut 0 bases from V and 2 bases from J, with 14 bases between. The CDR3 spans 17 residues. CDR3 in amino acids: CASSQDPGGYGNQPQHF. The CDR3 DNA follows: TGCGCCAGCAGCCAAGATCCGGGGGGCTATGGCAATCAGCCCCAGCATTTT.

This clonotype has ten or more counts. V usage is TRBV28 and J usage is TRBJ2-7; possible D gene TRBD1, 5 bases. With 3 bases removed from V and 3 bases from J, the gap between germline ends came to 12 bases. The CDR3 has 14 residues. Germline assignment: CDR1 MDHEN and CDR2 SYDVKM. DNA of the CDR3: TGTGCCAGCAGTTTTCTTGGGGCCCGCTACGAGCAGTACTTC. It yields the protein CASSFLGARYEQYF.

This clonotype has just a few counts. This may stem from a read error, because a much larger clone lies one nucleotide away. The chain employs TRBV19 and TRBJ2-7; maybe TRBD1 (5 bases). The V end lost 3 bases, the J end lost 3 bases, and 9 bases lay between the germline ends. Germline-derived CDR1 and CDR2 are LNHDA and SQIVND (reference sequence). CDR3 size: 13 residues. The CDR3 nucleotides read TGTGCCAGTAGTATGGTTAGGGGCTACGAGCAGTACTTC. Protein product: CASSMVRGYEQYF.

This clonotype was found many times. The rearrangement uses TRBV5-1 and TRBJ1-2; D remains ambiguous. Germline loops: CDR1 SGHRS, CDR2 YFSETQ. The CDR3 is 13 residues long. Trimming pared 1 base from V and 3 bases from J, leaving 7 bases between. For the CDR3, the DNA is TGCGCCAGCAGCTTGAACGGGGACTATGGCTACACCTTC. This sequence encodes CASSLNGDYGYTF.

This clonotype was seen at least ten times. CDR3 sequence: CASSLARLGDEQYF. DNA for the CDR3: TGTGCCAGCAGCTTAGCGCGGTTGGGCGACGAGCAGTACTTC. The rearrangement uses TRBV7-9 and TRBJ2-7; D is ambiguous. The CDR3 has 14 amino acids. Trimming removed 0 bases at V and 5 bases at J, with 11 bases between. Germline V gene data show CDR1 as SEHNR and CDR2 as FQNEAQ (reference sequence). Using reference TRBV7-9 and TRBJ2-7 for the parts outside the CDR3, the full variable domain is DTGVSQNPRHKITKRGQNVTFRCDPISEHNRLYWYRQTLGQGPEFLTYFQNEAQLEKSRLLSDRFSAERPKGSFSTLEIQRTEQGDSAMYLCASSLARLGDEQYFGPGTRLTVT.

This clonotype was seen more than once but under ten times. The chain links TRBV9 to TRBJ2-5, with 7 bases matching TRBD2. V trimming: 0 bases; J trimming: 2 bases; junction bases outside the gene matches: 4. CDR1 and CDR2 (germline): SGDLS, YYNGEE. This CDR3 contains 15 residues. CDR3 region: CASSVGGGGQETQYF. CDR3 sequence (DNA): TGTGCCAGCAGCGTAGGCGGGGGAGGTCAAGAGACCCAGTACTTC. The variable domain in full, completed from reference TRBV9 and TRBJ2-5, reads DSGVTQTPKHLITATGQRVTLRCSPRSGDLSVYWYQQSLDQGLQFLIQYYNGEERAKGNILERFSAQQFPDLHSELNLSSLELGDSALYFCASSVGGGGQETQYFGPGTRLLVL.

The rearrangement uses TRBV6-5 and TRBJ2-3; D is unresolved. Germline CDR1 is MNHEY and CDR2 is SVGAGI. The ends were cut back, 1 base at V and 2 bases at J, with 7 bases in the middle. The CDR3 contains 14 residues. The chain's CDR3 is CASSYFKFTDTQYF. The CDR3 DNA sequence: TGTGCCAGCAGTTACTTTAAATTCACAGATACGCAGTATTTT.

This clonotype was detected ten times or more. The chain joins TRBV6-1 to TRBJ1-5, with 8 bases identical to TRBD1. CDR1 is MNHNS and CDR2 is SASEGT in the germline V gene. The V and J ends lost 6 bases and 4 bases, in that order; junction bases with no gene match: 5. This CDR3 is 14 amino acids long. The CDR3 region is CASSGTGTNQPQHF. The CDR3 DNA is TGTGCCAGCAGCGGGACAGGAACAAATCAGCCCCAGCATTTT.

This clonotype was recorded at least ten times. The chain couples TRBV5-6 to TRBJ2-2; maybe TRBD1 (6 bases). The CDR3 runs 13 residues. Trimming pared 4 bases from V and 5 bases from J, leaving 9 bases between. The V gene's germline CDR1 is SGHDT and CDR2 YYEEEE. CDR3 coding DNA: TGTGCCAGCAGCGCGGACAGAACCGGGGAGCTGTTTTTT. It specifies CASSADRTGELFF.

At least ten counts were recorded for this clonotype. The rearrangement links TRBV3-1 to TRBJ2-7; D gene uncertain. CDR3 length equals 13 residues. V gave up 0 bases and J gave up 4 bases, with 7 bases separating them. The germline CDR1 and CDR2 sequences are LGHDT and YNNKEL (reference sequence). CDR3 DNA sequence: TGTGCCAGCAGCCAAGATTCGATTTACGAGCAGTACTTC. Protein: CASSQDSIYEQYF.

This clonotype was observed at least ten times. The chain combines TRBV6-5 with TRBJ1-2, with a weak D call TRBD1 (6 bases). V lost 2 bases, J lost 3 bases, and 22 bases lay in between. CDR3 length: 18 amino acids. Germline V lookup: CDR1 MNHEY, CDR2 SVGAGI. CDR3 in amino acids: CASSYGRKETGKYYGYTF. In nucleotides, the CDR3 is TGTGCCAGCAGTTACGGTCGAAAGGAGACAGGAAAGTACTATGGCTACACCTTC.

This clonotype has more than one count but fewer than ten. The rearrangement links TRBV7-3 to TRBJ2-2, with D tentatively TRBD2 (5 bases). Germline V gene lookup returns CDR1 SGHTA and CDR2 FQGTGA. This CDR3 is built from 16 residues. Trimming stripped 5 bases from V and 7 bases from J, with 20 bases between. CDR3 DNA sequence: TGTGCCAGCAGCCCTGGGAAGGGCCCGAGGGTCGGGGAGCTGTTTTTT. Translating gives CASSPGKGPRVGELFF. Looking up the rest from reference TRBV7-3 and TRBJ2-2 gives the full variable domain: GAGVSQTPSNKVTEKGKYVELRCDPISGHTALYWYRQSLGQGPEFLIYFQGTGAADDSGLPNDRFFAVRPEGSVSTLKIQRTERGDSAVYLCASSPGKGPRVGELFFGEGSRLTVL.

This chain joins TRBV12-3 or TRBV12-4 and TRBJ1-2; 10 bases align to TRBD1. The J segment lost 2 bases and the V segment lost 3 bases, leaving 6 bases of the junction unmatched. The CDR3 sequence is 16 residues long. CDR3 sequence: CASSLGGTGENYGYTF. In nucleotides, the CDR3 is TGTGCCAGCAGTTTGGGCGGGACAGGGGAAAACTATGGCTACACCTTC.

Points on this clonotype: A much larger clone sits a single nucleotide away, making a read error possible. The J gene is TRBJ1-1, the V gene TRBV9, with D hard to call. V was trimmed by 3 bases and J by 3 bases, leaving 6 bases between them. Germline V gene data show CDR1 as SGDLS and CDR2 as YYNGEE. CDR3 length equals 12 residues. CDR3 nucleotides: TGTGCCAGCAGCGGGGCAGACACTGAAGCTTTCTTT. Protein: CASSGADTEAFF.

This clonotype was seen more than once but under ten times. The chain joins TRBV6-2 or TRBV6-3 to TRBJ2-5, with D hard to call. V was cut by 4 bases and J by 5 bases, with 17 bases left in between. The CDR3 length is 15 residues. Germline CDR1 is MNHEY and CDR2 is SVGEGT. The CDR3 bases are TGTGCCAGCAGTTCGATTGGGGATAGCTGGGAGACCCAGTACTTC. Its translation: CASSSIGDSWETQYF.

The DNA of the CDR3 is TGTGCCATCAGTGAGCCAGGGGAATATACGCAGTATTTT. This gives the protein CAISEPGEYTQYF. The chain joins TRBV10-3 to TRBJ2-3; D is possibly TRBD1 (6 bases). In germline, CDR1 is ENHRY, CDR2 SYGVKD. V lost 2 bases and J lost 7, with 10 bases in between. The CDR3 runs to 13 residues.

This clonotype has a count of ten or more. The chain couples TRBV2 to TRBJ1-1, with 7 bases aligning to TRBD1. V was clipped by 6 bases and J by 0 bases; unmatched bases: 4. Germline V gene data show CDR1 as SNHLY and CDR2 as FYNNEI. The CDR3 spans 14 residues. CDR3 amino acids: CASSRDSMNTEAFF. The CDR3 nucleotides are TGTGCCAGCAGCCGGGACAGCATGAACACTGAAGCTTTCTTT.

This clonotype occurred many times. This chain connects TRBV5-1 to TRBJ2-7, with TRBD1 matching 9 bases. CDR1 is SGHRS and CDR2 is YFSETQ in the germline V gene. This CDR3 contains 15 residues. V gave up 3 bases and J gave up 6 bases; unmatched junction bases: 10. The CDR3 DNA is TGCGCCAGCAGCTCGGGACAGGGTCATACAGGCGAGCAGTACTTC. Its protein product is CASSSGQGHTGEQYF.

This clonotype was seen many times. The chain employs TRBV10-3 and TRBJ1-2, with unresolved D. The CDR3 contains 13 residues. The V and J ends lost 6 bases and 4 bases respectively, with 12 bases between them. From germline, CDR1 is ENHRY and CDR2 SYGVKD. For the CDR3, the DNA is TGTGCCATCAGCTCGCCGGAGAGCTATGGCTACACCTTC. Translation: CAISSPESYGYTF.

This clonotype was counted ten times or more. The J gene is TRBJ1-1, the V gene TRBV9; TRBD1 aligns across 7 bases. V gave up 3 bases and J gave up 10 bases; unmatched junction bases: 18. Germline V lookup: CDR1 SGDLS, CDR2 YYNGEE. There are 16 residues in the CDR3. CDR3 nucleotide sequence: TGTGCCAGCAGCGGACAGGGCCGGGTGAGTCTTGATGGAGCTTTCTTT. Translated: CASSGQGRVSLDGAFF. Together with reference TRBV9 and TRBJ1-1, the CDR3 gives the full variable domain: DSGVTQTPKHLITATGQRVTLRCSPRSGDLSVYWYQQSLDQGLQFLIQYYNGEERAKGNILERFSAQQFPDLHSELNLSSLELGDSALYFCASSGQGRVSLDGAFFGQGTRLTVV.

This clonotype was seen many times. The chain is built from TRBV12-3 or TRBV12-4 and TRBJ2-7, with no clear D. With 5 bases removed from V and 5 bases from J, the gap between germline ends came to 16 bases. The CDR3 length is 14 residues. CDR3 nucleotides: TGTGCCAGCAGTCGCGAACTGCCGTCCCACGAGCAGTACTTC. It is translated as CASSRELPSHEQYF.

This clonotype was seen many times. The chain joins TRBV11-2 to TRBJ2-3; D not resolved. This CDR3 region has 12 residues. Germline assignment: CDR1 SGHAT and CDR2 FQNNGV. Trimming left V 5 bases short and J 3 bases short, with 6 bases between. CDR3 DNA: TGTGCCAGCAGCCATTCGACAGATACGCAGTATTTT. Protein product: CASSHSTDTQYF.

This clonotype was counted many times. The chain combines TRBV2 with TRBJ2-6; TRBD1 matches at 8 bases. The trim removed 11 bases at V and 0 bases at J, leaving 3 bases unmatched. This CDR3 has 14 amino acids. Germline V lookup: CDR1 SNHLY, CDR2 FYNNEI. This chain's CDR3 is CAGTGDSGANVLTF. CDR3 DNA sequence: TGTGCCGGGACAGGCGACTCTGGGGCCAACGTCCTGACTTTC.

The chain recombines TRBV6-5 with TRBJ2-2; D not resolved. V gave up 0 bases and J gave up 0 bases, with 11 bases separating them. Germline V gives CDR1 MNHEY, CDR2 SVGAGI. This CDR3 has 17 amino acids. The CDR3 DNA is TGTGCCAGCAGTTACTCCTCGAGTGTGGCGAACACCGGGGAGCTGTTTTTT. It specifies CASSYSSSVANTGELFF.

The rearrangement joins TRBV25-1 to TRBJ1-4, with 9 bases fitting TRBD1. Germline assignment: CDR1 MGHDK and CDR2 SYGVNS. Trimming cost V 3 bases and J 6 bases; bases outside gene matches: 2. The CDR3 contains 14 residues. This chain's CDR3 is CASSDTGGDEKLFF. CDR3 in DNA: TGTGCCAGCAGTGATACAGGGGGCGATGAAAAACTGTTTTTT.

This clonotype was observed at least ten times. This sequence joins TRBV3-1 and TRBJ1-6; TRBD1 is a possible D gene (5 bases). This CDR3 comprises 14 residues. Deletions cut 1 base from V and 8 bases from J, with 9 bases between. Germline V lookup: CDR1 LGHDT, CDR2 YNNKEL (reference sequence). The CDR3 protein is CASSQVVGDSPLHF. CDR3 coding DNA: TGTGCCAGCAGCCAAGTCGTGGGGGATTCACCCCTCCACTTT.

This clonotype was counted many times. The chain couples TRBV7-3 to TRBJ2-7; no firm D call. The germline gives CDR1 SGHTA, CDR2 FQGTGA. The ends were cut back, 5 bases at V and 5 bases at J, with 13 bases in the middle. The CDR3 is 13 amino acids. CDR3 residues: CASSPRGQDEQYF. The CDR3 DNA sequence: TGTGCCAGCAGCCCGCGTGGGCAGGACGAGCAGTACTTC.